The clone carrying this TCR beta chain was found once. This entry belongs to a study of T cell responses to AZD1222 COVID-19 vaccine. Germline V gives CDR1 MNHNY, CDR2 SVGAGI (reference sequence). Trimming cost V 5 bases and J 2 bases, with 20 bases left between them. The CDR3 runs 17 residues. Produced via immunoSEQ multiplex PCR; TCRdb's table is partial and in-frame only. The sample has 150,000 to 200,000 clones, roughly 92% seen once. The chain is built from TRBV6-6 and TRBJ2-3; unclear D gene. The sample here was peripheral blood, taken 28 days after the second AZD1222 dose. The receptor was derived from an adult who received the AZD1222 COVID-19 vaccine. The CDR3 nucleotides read TGTGCCAGCAGTCCTCATTCTTCAGCCTCCGTCACAGATACGCAGTATTTT. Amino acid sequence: CASSPHSSASVTDTQYF.